The clone carrying this T cell receptor beta chain occurred once. The data are from a study of cytomegalovirus exposure and HLA in healthy donors. Amplification used 60 Vbeta primers and 13 Jbeta primers. The assay was immunoSEQ multiplex PCR, and TCRdb's table has in-frame clones only and misses some. In the table there are 70,000 to 75,000 clones, approximately 79% of which are singletons. The clonotype was recovered from a woman aged 40 to 49 in good health and CMV-seropositive. Sequencing was done on a sample of PBMCs.

CDR3 coding DNA: TGCGCCAGCAGCTGGGGGGCCGGGACTAACGAAGAGACCCAGTACTTC. The encoded protein is CASSWGAGTNEETQYF. V usage is TRBV5-1 and J usage is TRBJ2-5; TRBD2 might be the D (7 bases). CDR3 length equals 16 residues. V gave up 3 bases and J gave up 3 bases, with 18 bases separating them. Germline lookup yields CDR1 SGHRS and CDR2 YFSETQ.